This TCR beta chain was obtained from a study of blood T cell repertoires in COVID-19 (dated by TCRdb to 2020 to 2021). As for the study more broadly: Collaborator samples came from the United States, Italy and Spain and covered acute and convalescent phases of COVID-19. The material from the prospective study consisted of cDNA or gDNA derived from T cells, B-cell-depleted T cells, or PBMCs. Subjects who had been exposed to COVID-19, were actively infected with it, or had recovered from it provided the deeply sampled blood TCRbeta repertoires that made up the dataset. The repertoires were made available in a free public database intended to serve as a resource for research on the immune response to SARS-CoV-2. Samples came from the ongoing ImmuneRACE study (first 160 participants) plus 1,254 subjects from 6 global collaborators. Sample metadata almost always included a de-identified subject ID, COVID-19 status, age in years and sex. Where available, HLA class I and class II types were obtained from metadata supplied by the sample provider rather than from assay-based typing. Paper-wide results and their limitations: How much clinical and demographic metadata was included differed by source and by participant, and the metadata was provided uncurated.

Notes on this clone: The target of this receptor is not known. No much larger clone exists at a distance of one base, and base qualities are not known.

TCRbeta CDR3 regions were amplified from genomic DNA using the immunoSEQ Assay, a bias-controlled multiplex PCR. Per the source publication's procedure: Within the assay, amplification of reference gene primers was used to estimate how many nucleated cells each sample contained. To quantify the absolute abundance of each unique TCRbeta CDR3 rearrangement, sequence reads were collapsed and filtered. For each sample, productive Simpson clonality was calculated as the square root of Simpson's diversity index across productive rearrangements. This is the immuneACCESS table as TCRdb keeps it, with only in-frame sequences that have V and J called. A part of the clones is gone; compared with another copy, unresolved V genes explain less than half, and the rest is unexplained. V and J calls and clone size are given by that table; D and trimming were obtained from the DNA. This sample gives some 280,000 clones in total; approximately 90% of them show up just once. 3% of the sample goes to the ten largest clones.

V is shortened by 4 bases, J by 3 bases, and the region joining them spans 10 bases. The CDR3, from cysteine to phenylalanine, totals 14 residues. Only the CDR3 DNA stays, 42 bases, in frame from base 1. CDR1 SNHLY and CDR2 FYNNEI are derived from the germline V gene. Collaborating institutions collected whole blood in K2EDTA tubes following their own protocols. Collaborator samples were shipped for TCRbeta analysis as frozen whole blood, isolated PBMCs, or DNA extracted from either sample type. The chain was built from TRBV2 and TRBJ1-5; the D gene is perhaps TRBD1, from 6 matching bases. Sequenced sample: peripheral blood. The receptor was derived from a woman aged 25 to 39 with active or convalescent COVID-19. The CDR3: CASSVTGSNQPQHF. In nucleotides, the sequence is TGTGCCAGCAGTGTTACAGGGTCCAATCAGCCCCAGCATTTT. The full variable domain, with segments outside the CDR3 supplied by the reference TRBV2 and TRBJ1-5 proteins, appears as EPEVTQTPSHQVTQMGQEVILRCVPISNHLYFYWYRQILGQKVEFLVSFYNNEISEKSEIFDDQFSVERPDGSNFTLKIRSTKLEDSAMYFCASSVTGSNQPQHFGDGTRLSIL.